A selection of T cell receptor beta chains follows, all from one sample in a study of OX40 agonist ivuxolimab in advanced cancers. Profiling relied on immunoSEQ multiplex PCR, and the TCRdb table lists in-frame clones only, not all of them. The data show around 80,000 clones, roughly 94% seen once. Material: CD4+ or CD8+ T cells sorted from blood, obtained in a trial of the OX40 agonist ivuxolimab. These receptors all come from an adult with an advanced solid tumor such as melanoma, head and neck, liver or kidney cancer. Both conserved end residues are part of each CDR3. D genes are given only for firm matches. Not all rows give a size; the values are once, few, many and, for expanded clones, a class.

d_gene	abundance	j_gene	v_gene	CDR3aa	CDR3nt
NA	NA	TRBJ1-1	TRBV19	CATAKPPTGNTEAFF	TGTGCCACCGCAAAGCCTCCCACAGGCAACACTGAAGCTTTCTTT
NA	NA	TRBJ2-1	TRBV9	CASSGLATPSYNEQFF	TGTGCCAGCAGCGGTCTAGCGACCCCCTCCTACAATGAGCAGTTCTTC
NA	NA	TRBJ2-1	TRBV19	CASSIWGPLYNEQFF	TGTGCCAGTAGTATTTGGGGGCCACTTTACAATGAGCAGTTCTTC
NA	NA	TRBJ1-1	TRBV29-1	CSVEEGRYTEAFF	TGCAGCGTTGAAGAAGGACGGTACACTGAAGCTTTCTTT
NA	once	TRBJ2-7	TRBV4-1	CASSQLGGEQYF	TGCGCCAGCAGCCAATTAGGGGGCGAGCAGTACTTC
NA	NA	TRBJ1-5	TRBV6-5	CASSAQQGDQPQHF	TGTGCCAGCAGTGCTCAACAGGGAGATCAGCCCCAGCATTTT
NA	NA	TRBJ1-1	TRBV14	CASSQDHSWNTEAFF	TGTGCCAGCAGCCAAGATCACAGTTGGAACACTGAAGCTTTCTTT
NA	NA	TRBJ2-5	TRBV6-1	CASSPPGETQYF	TGTGCCAGCAGTCCCCCCGGGGAGACCCAGTACTTC
NA	NA	TRBJ1-2	TRBV20-1	CSARRDYGYTF	TGCAGTGCTAGAAGGGACTATGGCTACACCTTC
NA	NA	TRBJ2-7	TRBV5-6	CASSLGPPVYEQYF	TGTGCCAGCAGCTTGGGCCCGCCAGTCTACGAGCAGTACTTC
TRBD2	NA	TRBJ2-1	TRBV5-5	CASSFHRVGLAKVGNEQFF	TGTGCCAGCAGCTTCCACAGGGTTGGACTAGCAAAGGTGGGCAATGAGCAGTTCTTC